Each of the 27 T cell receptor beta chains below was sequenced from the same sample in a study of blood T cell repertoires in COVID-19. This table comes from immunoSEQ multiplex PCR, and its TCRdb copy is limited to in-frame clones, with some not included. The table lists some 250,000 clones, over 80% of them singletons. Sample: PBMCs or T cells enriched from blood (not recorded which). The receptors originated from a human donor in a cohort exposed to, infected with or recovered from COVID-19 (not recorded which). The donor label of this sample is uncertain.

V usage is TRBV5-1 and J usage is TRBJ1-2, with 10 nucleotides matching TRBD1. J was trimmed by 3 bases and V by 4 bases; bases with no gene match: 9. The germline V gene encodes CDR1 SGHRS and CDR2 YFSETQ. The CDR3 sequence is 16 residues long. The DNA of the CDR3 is TGCGCCAGCAGCAGCGGACGACAGGGGGCGGACTATGGCTACACCTTC. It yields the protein CASSSGRQGADYGYTF.

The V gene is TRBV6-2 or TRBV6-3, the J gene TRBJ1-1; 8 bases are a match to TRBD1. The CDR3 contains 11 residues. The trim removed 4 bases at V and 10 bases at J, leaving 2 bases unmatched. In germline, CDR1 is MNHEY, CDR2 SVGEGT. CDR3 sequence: CASSSQGAAFF. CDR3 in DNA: TGTGCCAGCAGTTCCCAGGGGGCAGCTTTCTTT.

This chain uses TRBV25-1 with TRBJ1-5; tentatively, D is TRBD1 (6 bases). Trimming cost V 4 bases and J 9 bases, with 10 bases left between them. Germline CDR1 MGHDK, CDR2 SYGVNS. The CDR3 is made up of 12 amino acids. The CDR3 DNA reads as TGTGCCAGCAGTGGGACAGCCGGGCCCCAGCATTTT. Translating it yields CASSGTAGPQHF. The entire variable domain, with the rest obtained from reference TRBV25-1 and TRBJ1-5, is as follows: EADIYQTPRYLVIGTGKKITLECSQTMGHDKMYWYQQDPGMELHLIHYSYGVNSTEKGDLSSESTVSRIRTEHFPLTLESARPSHTSQYLCASSGTAGPQHFGDGTRLSIL.

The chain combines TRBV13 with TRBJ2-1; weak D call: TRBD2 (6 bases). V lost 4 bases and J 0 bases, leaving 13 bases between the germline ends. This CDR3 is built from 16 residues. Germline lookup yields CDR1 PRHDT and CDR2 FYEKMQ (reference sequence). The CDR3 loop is CASSSLGGTSYNEQFF. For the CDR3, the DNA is TGTGCCAGCAGCTCACTCGGGGGTACCTCCTACAATGAGCAGTTCTTC.

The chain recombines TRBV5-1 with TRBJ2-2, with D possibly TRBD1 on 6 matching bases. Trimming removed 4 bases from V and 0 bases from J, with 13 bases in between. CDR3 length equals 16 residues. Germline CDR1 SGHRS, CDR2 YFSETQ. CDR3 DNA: TGCGCCAGCAGCAGTTCAGGGGATACGAACACCGGGGAGCTGTTTTTT. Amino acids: CASSSSGDTNTGELFF.

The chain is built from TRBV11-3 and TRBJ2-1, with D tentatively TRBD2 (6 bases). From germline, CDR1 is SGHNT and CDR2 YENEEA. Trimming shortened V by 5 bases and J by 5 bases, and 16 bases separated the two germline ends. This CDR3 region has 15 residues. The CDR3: CASSRWGDRDNEQFF. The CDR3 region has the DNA TGTGCCAGCAGCCGATGGGGGGACCGGGACAATGAGCAGTTCTTC.

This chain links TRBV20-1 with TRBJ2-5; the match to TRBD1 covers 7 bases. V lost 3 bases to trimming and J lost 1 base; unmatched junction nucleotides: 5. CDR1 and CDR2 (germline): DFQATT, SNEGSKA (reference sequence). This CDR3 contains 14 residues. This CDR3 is CSASPGTVQETQYF. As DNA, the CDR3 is TGCAGTGCTAGTCCCGGGACAGTCCAAGAGACCCAGTACTTC.

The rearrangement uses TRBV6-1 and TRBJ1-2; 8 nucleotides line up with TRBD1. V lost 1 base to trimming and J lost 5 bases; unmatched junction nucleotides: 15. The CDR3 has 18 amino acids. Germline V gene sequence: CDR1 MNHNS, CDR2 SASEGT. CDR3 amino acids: CASSEDEGGRDRTYGYTF. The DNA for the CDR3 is TGTGCCAGCAGTGAAGACGAGGGTGGGCGGGACAGGACGTATGGCTACACCTTC.

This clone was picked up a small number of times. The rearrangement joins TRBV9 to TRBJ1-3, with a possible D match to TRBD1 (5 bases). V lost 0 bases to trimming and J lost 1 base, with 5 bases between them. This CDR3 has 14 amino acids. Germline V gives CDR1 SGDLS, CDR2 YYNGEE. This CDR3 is CASSVEGSGNTIYF. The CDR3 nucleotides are TGTGCCAGCAGCGTAGAGGGGTCTGGAAACACCATATATTTT.

CDR3 amino acids: CASSDSSSSDEQFF. The CDR3 DNA follows: TGTGCCAGCAGTGACTCGAGCTCTAGCGATGAGCAGTTCTTC. V usage is TRBV6-4 and J usage is TRBJ2-1; possibly TRBD2 for D (6 bases). This CDR3 is 14 amino acids long. Germline values: CDR1 MRHNA, CDR2 SNTAGT. Trimming removed 0 bases from V and 8 bases from J, with 11 bases in between.

CDR3 sequence (DNA): TGTGCCAGTAGTACAACCGGGACGGGGGGCTATGGCTACACCTTC. Its protein is CASSTTGTGGYGYTF. The J gene is TRBJ1-2, the V gene TRBV19; D is perhaps TRBD1 (5 bases). The CDR3 is 15 residues long. V gave up 4 bases and J gave up 4 bases, with 16 bases separating them. CDR1 is LNHDA, CDR2 SQIVND, per germline (reference sequence).

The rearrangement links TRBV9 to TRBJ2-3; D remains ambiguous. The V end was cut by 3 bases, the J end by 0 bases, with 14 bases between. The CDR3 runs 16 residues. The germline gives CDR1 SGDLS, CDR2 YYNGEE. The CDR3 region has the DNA TGTGCCAGCAGCGCCTCAGGCTCTACTAGCACAGATACGCAGTATTTT. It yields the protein CASSASGSTSTDTQYF.

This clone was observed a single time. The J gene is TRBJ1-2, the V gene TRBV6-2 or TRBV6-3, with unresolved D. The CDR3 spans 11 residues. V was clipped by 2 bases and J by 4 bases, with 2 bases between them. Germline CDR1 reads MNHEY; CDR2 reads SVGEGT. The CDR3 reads CASSYRYGYTF. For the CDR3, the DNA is TGTGCCAGCAGTTACCGCTATGGCTACACCTTC.

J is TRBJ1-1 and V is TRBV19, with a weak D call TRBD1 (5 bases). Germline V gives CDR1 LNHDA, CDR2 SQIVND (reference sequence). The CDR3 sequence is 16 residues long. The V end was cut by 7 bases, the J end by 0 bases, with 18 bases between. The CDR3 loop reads CASIDRTGFMNTEAFF. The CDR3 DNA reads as TGTGCCAGTATCGACCGTACAGGCTTCATGAACACTGAAGCTTTCTTT.

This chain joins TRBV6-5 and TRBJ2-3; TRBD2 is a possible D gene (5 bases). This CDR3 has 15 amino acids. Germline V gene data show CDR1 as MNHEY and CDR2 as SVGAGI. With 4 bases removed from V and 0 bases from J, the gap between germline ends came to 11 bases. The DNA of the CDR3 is TGTGCCAGCAGTTTCGGGGTAACGAGCACAGATACGCAGTATTTT. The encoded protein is CASSFGVTSTDTQYF.

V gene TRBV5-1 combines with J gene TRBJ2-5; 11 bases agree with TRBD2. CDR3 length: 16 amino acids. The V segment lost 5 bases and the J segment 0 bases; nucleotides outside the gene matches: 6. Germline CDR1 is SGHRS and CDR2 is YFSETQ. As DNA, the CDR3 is TGCGCCAGCAGAAAGGGGACTAGCGGAAACCAAGAGACCCAGTACTTC. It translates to CASRKGTSGNQETQYF. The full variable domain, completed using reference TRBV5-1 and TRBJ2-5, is KAGVTQTPRYLIKTRGQQVTLSCSPISGHRSVSWYQQTPGQGLQFLFEYFSETQRNKGNFPGRFSGRQFSNSRSEMNVSTLELGDSALYLCASRKGTSGNQETQYFGPGTRLLVL.

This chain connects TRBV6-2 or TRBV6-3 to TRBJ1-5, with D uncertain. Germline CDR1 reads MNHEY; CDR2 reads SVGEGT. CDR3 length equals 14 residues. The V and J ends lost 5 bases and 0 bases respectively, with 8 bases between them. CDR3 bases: TGTGCCAGCAGTCCGACACTTAGCAATCAGCCCCAGCATTTT. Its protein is CASSPTLSNQPQHF.

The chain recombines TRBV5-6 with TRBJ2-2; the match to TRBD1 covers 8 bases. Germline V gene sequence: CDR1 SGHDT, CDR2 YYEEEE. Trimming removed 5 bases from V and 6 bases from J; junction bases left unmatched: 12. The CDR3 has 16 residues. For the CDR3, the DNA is TGTGCCAGCAGGGTCAGGGGGCGCGGGTCCCCCGGGGAGCTGTTTTTT. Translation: CASRVRGRGSPGELFF.

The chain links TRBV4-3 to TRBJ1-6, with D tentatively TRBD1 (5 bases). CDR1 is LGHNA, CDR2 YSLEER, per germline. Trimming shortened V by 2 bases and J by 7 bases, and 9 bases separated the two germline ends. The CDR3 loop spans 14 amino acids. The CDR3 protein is CASSQPGMNSPLHF. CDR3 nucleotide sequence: TGCGCCAGCAGCCAACCAGGGATGAATTCACCCCTCCACTTT.

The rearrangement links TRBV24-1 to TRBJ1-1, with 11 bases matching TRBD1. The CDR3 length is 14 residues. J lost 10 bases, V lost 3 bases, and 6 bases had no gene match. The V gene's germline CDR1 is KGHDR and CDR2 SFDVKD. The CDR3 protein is CATSDRTGGGGAFF. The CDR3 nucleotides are TGTGCCACCAGTGATCGGACAGGGGGCGGTGGAGCTTTCTTT.

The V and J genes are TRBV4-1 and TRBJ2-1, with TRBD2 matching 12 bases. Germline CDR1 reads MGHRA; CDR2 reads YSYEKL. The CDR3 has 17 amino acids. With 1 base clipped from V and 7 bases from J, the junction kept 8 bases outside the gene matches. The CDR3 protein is CASSQAPSGGAGNEQFF. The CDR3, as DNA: TGCGCCAGCAGCCAAGCGCCTAGCGGGGGGGCCGGAAATGAGCAGTTCTTC.

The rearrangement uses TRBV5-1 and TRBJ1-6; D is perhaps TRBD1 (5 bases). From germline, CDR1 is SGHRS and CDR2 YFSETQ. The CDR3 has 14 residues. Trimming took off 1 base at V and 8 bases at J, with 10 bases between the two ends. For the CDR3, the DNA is TGCGCCAGCAGCTTGACCCAGGGCGATTCACCCCTCCACTTT. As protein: CASSLTQGDSPLHF.

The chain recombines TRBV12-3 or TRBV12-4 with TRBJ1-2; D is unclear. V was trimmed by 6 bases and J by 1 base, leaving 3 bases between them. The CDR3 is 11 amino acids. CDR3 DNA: TGTGCCAGCAGCCTTAACTATGGCTACACCTTC. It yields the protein CASSLNYGYTF.

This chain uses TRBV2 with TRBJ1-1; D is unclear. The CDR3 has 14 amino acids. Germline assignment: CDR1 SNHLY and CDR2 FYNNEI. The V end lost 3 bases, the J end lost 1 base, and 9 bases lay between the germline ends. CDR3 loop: CASSDPRQNTEAFF. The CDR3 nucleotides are TGTGCCAGCAGTGACCCGAGACAGAACACTGAAGCTTTCTTT.

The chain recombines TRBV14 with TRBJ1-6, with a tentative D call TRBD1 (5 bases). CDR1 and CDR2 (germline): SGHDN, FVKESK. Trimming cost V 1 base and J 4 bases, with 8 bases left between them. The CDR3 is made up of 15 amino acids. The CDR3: CASSQGRGYNSPLHF. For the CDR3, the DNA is TGTGCCAGCAGCCAAGGAAGGGGTTATAATTCACCCCTCCACTTT.

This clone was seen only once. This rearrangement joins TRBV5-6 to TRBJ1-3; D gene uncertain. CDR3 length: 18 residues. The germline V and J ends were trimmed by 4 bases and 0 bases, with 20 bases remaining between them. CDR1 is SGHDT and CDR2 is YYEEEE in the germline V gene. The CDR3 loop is CASSAYPTTPSSGNTIYF. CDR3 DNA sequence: TGTGCCAGCAGCGCCTACCCGACGACACCCAGCTCTGGAAACACCATATATTTT.

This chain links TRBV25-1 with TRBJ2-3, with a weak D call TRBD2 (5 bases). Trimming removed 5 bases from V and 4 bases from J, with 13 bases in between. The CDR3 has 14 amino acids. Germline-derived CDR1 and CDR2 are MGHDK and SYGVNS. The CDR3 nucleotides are TGTGCCAGCAGTATTGGTGGGAGCGCAGATACGCAGTATTTT. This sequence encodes CASSIGGSADTQYF.